This TCR beta chain was identified in a study of blood T cell repertoires in COVID-19. The wider study: The United States, Italy and Spain provided the acute and convalescent COVID-19 samples.

TCRdb's table, derived via immunoSEQ multiplex PCR, lists solely in-frame clones and lacks some. This table has approximately 140,000 clones, around nine tenths appearing once. V lost 2 bases and J lost 6, with 16 bases in between. This CDR3 has 16 amino acids. CDR1 SGHVS and CDR2 FQNEAQ come from the germline V gene. The material sequenced was PBMCs or T cells enriched from blood (not recorded which). This rearrangement joins TRBV7-8 to TRBJ2-2; D might be TRBD1 (6 bases). The sequence derives from a woman aged 45 to 65 who had recovered from COVID-19. Here the CDR3 DNA reads TGTGCCAGCAGCTTAATTGCCCAGGGGTTGGCCGGGGAGCTGTTTTTT. It translates to CASSLIAQGLAGELFF.